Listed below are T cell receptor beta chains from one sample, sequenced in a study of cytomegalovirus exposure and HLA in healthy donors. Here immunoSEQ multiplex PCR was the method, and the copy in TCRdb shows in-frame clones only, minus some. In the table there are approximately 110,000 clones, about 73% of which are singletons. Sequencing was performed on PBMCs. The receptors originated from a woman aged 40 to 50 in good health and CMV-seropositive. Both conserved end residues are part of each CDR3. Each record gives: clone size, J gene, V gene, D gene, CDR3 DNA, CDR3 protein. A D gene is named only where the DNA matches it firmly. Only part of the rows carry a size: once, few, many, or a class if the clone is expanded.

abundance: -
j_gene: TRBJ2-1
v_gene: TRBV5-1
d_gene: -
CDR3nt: TGCGCCAGCAGCTTGGAGCTTAGCGGCCACTACTCCTACAATGAGCAGTTCTTC
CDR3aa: CASSLELSGHYSYNEQFF

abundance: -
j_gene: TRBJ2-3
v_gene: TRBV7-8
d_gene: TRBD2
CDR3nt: TGTGCCAGCAGCCCCCAGGGGACTAGCGGGGACACAGATACGCAGTATTTT
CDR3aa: CASSPQGTSGDTDTQYF

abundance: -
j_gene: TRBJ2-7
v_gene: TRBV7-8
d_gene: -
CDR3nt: TGTGCCAGCAGCTTAGAACCCGGGGAGTCCTACGAGCAGTACTTC
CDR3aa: CASSLEPGESYEQYF

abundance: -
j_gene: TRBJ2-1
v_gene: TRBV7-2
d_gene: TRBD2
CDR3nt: TGTGCCAGCAGCTTCGGGCGGGGGGGCCTCTACAATGAGCAGTTCTTC
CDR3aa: CASSFGRGGLYNEQFF

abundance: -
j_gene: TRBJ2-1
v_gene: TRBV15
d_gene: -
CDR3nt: TGTGCCACCAGCAGTGGACAGTACAATGAGCAGTTCTTC
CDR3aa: CATSSGQYNEQFF

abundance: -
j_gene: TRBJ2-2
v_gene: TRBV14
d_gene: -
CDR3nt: TGTGCCAGCAGCCGAGGACAGAAAACTACCGGGGAGCTGTTTTTT
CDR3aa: CASSRGQKTTGELFF

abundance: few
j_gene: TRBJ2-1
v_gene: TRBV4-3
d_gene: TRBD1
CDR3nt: TGCGCCAGCAGCCAAGGACAGGGTGGAAACAATGAGCAGTTCTTC
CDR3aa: CASSQGQGGNNEQFF

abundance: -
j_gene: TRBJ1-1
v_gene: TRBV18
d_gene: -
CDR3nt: TGTGCCAGCTCAGACGGAAGAACAGGGACTGAAGCTTTCTTT
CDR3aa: CASSDGRTGTEAFF

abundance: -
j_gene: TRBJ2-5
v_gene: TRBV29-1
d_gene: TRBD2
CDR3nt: TGCAGCGTTGAGAGGACTAGCGGGGTAGAAGAGACCCAGTACTTC
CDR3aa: CSVERTSGVEETQYF

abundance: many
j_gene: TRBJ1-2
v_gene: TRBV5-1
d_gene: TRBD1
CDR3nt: TGCGCCAGCAGCACAGGGACAGGGGGCGTGGACTATGGCTACACCTTC
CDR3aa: CASSTGTGGVDYGYTF